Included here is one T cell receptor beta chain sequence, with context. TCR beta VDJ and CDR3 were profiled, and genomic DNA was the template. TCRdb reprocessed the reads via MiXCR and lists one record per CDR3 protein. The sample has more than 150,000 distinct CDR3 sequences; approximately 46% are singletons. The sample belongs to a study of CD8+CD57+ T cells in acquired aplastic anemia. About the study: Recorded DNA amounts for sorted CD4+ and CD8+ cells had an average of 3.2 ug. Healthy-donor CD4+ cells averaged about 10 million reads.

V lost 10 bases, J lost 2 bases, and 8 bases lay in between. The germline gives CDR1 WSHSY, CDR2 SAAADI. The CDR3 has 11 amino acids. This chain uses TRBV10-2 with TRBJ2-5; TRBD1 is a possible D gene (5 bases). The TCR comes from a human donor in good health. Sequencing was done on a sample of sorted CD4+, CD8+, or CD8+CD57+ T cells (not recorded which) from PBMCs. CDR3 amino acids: CATGMQETQYF. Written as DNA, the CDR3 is TGCGCCACAGGGATGCAAGAGACCCAGTACTTC.